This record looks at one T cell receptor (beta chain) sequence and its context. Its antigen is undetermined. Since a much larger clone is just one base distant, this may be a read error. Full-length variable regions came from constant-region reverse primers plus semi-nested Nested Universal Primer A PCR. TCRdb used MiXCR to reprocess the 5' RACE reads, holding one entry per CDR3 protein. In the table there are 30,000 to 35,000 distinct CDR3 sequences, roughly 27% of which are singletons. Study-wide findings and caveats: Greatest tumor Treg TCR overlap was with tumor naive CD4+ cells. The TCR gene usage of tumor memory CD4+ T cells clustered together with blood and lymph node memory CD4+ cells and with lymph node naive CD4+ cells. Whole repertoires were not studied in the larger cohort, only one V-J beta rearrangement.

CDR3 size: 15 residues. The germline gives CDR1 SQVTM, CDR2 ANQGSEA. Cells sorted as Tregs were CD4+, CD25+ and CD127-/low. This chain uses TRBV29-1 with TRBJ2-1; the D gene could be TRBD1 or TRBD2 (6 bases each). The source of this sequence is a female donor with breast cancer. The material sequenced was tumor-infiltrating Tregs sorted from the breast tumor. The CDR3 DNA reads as TGCAGCGTTGAGGGGGGCCTAAGCTCCTACAATAAGCAGTTCTTC. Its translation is CSVEGGLSSYNKQFF.